The 25 T cell receptor beta chains given below trace back to one sample, sequenced in a study of CD4 T cells in relation to SARS-CoV-2 and coronaviruses. Unexposed donor CD4+ T cells date from about 2011-2018, before the COVID-19 pandemic. Sequencing was performed with immunoSEQ multiplex PCR; in TCRdb, only in-frame clones are kept and a portion is missing. The data contain about 55,000 clones, roughly 90% of them seen just once; the ten biggest clones take up roughly 1.4%. Sequencing was performed on memory CD4+ T cells from PBMCs. The origin of the receptors is a human donor in good health.

The chain combines TRBV4-1 with TRBJ2-6; D not resolved. V was cut by 1 base and J by 2 bases, with 6 bases left in between. The CDR3 has 15 residues. Germline V gene data show CDR1 as MGHRA and CDR2 as YSYEKL. CDR3 coding DNA: TGCGCCAGCAGCCAAGGGGTAGCTGGGGCCAACGTCCTGACTTTC. This sequence encodes CASSQGVAGANVLTF.

V is TRBV7-6 and J is TRBJ2-5, with 8 bases aligning to TRBD1. Unmatched junction bases numbered 12, after V lost 5 bases and J lost 4 bases. This CDR3 comprises 16 residues. Germline V CDR1 and CDR2: SGHVS, FNYEAQ. The CDR3 DNA reads TGTGCCAGCAGCCTACGACAGGGGAAACGGGGAGAGACCCAGTACTTC. Residues: CASSLRQGKRGETQYF.

The chain combines TRBV3-1 (or the pseudogene TRBV3-2) with TRBJ1-2; tentatively, D is TRBD1 (5 bases). There are 15 residues in the CDR3. Per germline, CDR1 LGHDT and CDR2 YNNKEL (reference sequence). Trimming pared 2 bases from V and 2 bases from J, leaving 12 bases between. CDR3 in amino acids: CASSQMGRENYGYTF. CDR3 sequence (DNA): TGTGCCAGCAGCCAAATGGGCAGGGAGAACTATGGCTACACCTTC.

This clone was observed once. The chain joins TRBV19 to TRBJ2-1, with TRBD1 matching 10 bases. Germline CDR1 and CDR2: LNHDA and SQIVND (reference sequence). V lost 5 bases and J lost 2; bases outside the gene matches: 6. The CDR3 runs 16 residues. In DNA form, the CDR3 reads TGTGCCAGTAGTGCTCCCGGGACAGGGGCCTACAATGAGCAGTTCTTC. This codes for CASSAPGTGAYNEQFF.

The V call is TRBV6-5, the J call TRBJ2-7; a weak D match, TRBD2 (5 bases). The V gene's germline CDR1 is MNHEY and CDR2 SVGAGI. V gave up 6 bases and J gave up 4 bases, with 13 bases separating them. The CDR3 runs to 13 residues. CDR3 sequence (DNA): TGTGCCAGCAGCAATATTCGAGGGTACGAGCAGTACTTC. It codes for CASSNIRGYEQYF.

The chain carries TRBV2 and TRBJ2-3, with 7 bases matching TRBD1. The CDR3 runs to 14 residues. V lost 6 bases and J lost 4; bases outside the gene matches: 7. Germline-derived CDR1 and CDR2 are SNHLY and FYNNEI. The CDR3 sequence: CASRSGGVADTQYF. The DNA of the CDR3 is TGTGCCAGCAGGTCAGGGGGTGTCGCAGATACGCAGTATTTT.

The chain combines TRBV28 with TRBJ1-5, with D possibly TRBD1 on 5 matching bases. This CDR3 region has 17 residues. CDR1 is MDHEN and CDR2 is SYDVKM in the germline V gene. The V and J ends lost 3 bases and 4 bases respectively, with 19 bases between them. The CDR3, as DNA: TGTGCCAGCAGTTTCTTGGGTTTGGGGCAGACTAATCAGCCCCAGCATTTT. This gives the protein CASSFLGLGQTNQPQHF. The full variable domain, in which reference TRBV28 and TRBJ1-5 provide the parts outside the CDR3, is DVKVTQSSRYLVKRTGEKVFLECVQDMDHENMFWYRQDPGLGLRLIYFSYDVKMKEKGDIPEGYSVSREKKERFSLILESASTNQTSMYLCASSFLGLGQTNQPQHFGDGTRLSIL.

CDR3 region: CASSPYTDRGLGPREKLFF. CDR3 DNA: TGTGCCAGCAGTCCTTATACGGACAGGGGGCTCGGTCCGCGTGAAAAACTGTTTTTT. The chain employs TRBV28 and TRBJ1-4; 11 bases are shared with TRBD1. The CDR3 is 19 amino acids. V shed 5 bases, J shed 7 bases, and the junction held 18 bases outside the gene matches. Germline V gene lookup returns CDR1 MDHEN and CDR2 SYDVKM.

The chain joins TRBV9 to TRBJ1-1; tentative D call: TRBD1 (5 bases). Germline CDR1 SGDLS, CDR2 YYNGEE. V was shortened by 3 bases and J by 4 bases, with 13 bases between the two germline ends. This CDR3 region has 14 residues. DNA of the CDR3: TGTGCCAGCAGCGCTCAGGGTCAGGGCACTGAAGCTTTCTTT. Protein sequence: CASSAQGQGTEAFF.

The V and J genes are TRBV19 and TRBJ2-1, with D perhaps TRBD2 (5 bases). Germline V gene lookup returns CDR1 LNHDA and CDR2 SQIVND (reference sequence). Trimming shortened V by 5 bases and J by 5 bases, and 13 bases separated the two germline ends. The CDR3 runs 14 residues. The CDR3 loop reads CASSPHQRNNEQFF. DNA of the CDR3: TGTGCCAGTAGTCCCCACCAGCGGAACAATGAGCAGTTCTTC.

This chain connects TRBV5-1 to TRBJ2-2; 12 bases are a match to TRBD2. The J segment lost 6 bases and the V segment lost 5 bases, leaving 2 bases of the junction unmatched. This CDR3 is 14 amino acids long. The germline CDR1 and CDR2 sequences are SGHRS and YFSETQ. For the CDR3, the DNA is TGCGCCAGCAGGACTAGCGGGAGTTCCGGGGAGCTGTTTTTT. This translates into CASRTSGSSGELFF.

The chain carries TRBV5-4 and TRBJ2-5; D unclear. Germline values: CDR1 SGHNT, CDR2 YYREEE (reference sequence). V lost 4 bases and J lost 1, with 11 bases in between. This CDR3 is built from 14 residues. As DNA, the CDR3 is TGTGCCAGCAGCCTCGGCTCTTCCCAAGAGACCCAGTACTTC. Translating it yields CASSLGSSQETQYF. The complete variable domain, with remaining parts taken from reference TRBV5-4 and TRBJ2-5, reads ETGVTQSPTHLIKTRGQQVTLRCSSQSGHNTVSWYQQALGQGPQFIFQYYREEENGRGNFPPRFSGLQFPNYSSELNVNALELDDSALYLCASSLGSSQETQYFGPGTRLLVL.

The DNA of the CDR3 is TGTGCCAGCTCACCCCGGTCCAGAGTGAGTGAAAAACTGTTTTTT. It codes for CASSPRSRVSEKLFF. V gene TRBV18 combines with J gene TRBJ1-4; D is uncertain. The V and J ends lost 3 bases and 7 bases respectively, with 15 bases between them. CDR3 length: 15 amino acids. Germline assignment: CDR1 KGHSH and CDR2 LQKENI.

This chain's CDR3 is CASRMSSYNSPLHF. The CDR3 region has the DNA TGTGCCAGCAGGATGAGCTCCTATAATTCACCCCTCCACTTT. This chain links TRBV11-2 with TRBJ1-6; D is undetermined. Germline lookup yields CDR1 SGHAT and CDR2 FQNNGV. The CDR3 runs to 14 residues. The V end lost 6 bases, the J end lost 0 bases, and 6 bases lay between the germline ends.

The rearrangement uses TRBV5-1 and TRBJ1-1; TRBD1 aligns across 9 bases. V lost 4 bases to trimming and J lost 0 bases; unmatched junction nucleotides: 7. Germline lookup yields CDR1 SGHRS and CDR2 YFSETQ. There are 16 residues in the CDR3. This CDR3 is CASSPGTGSMNTEAFF. CDR3 nucleotide sequence: TGCGCCAGCAGCCCCGGGACAGGGTCTATGAACACTGAAGCTTTCTTT.

The chain joins TRBV27 to TRBJ2-1, with D maybe TRBD2 (6 bases). The germline gives CDR1 MNHEY, CDR2 SMNVEV (reference sequence). The length of the CDR3 is 16 residues. The ends were cut back, 6 bases at V and 0 bases at J, with 15 bases in the middle. The chain's CDR3 is CASSFRRGSSYNEQFF. CDR3 in DNA: TGTGCCAGCAGCTTTAGACGGGGGAGCTCCTACAATGAGCAGTTCTTC.

Notes on this clone: Other DNA variants within this sample encode the same CDR3. The chain combines TRBV24-1 with TRBJ1-1, with D unresolved. Germline V gene sequence: CDR1 KGHDR, CDR2 SFDVKD. This CDR3 is built from 12 residues. V lost 7 bases, J lost 1 base, and 6 bases lay in between. The CDR3 is CATRGSNTEAFF. In nucleotides, the CDR3 is TGTGCCACCAGAGGATCGAACACTGAAGCTTTCTTT.

V and J are TRBV5-1 and TRBJ1-1; no reliable D call. V lost 0 bases, J lost 4 bases, and 10 bases lay in between. The CDR3 contains 14 residues. Germline-derived CDR1 and CDR2 are SGHRS and YFSETQ. CDR3 in DNA: TGCGCCAGCAGCTTGGGTACTCGGGGCACTGAAGCTTTCTTT. This encodes CASSLGTRGTEAFF.

This clone has a single count. V usage is TRBV6-5 and J usage is TRBJ1-2, with TRBD1 matching over 7 bases. The germline V gene has CDR1 MNHEY and CDR2 SVGAGI. The CDR3 consists of 15 residues. Trimming took 0 bases from V and 5 from J; bases not matched to a gene: 6. CDR3 coding DNA: TGTGCCAGCAGTTACTCGAGAGGGGGCGCGTATGGCTACACCTTC. Protein sequence: CASSYSRGGAYGYTF.

This clone showed up just a few times. V and J are TRBV5-8 and TRBJ2-1; D is perhaps TRBD2 (7 bases). Germline CDR1 is SGHTS and CDR2 is YDEGEE. CDR3 length equals 15 residues. V dropped 4 bases and J dropped 4 bases, with 15 bases sitting between them. The CDR3 DNA follows: TGTGCCAGCAGCCCGGGAGGACAGTATTACAATGAGCAGTTCTTC. It codes for CASSPGGQYYNEQFF.

The chain has TRBV7-9 and TRBJ1-2; 9 nucleotides align to TRBD1. The J segment lost 11 bases and the V segment lost 4 bases, leaving 5 bases of the junction unmatched. The CDR3 has 12 residues. Per germline, CDR1 SEHNR and CDR2 FQNEAQ (reference sequence). Written as DNA, the CDR3 is TGTGCCAGCAGCTCGGGACAGGGTTGGTACACCTTC. Protein sequence: CASSSGQGWYTF.

This clone has only a few counts. The chain combines TRBV9 with TRBJ1-3, with a possible D match to TRBD1 (6 bases). There are 14 residues in the CDR3. The ends were cut back, 4 bases at V and 2 bases at J, with 10 bases in the middle. Germline CDR1 is SGDLS and CDR2 is YYNGEE. The CDR3 spells CASSPTGPGNTIYF. The DNA for the CDR3 is TGTGCCAGCAGCCCGACAGGCCCTGGAAACACCATATATTTT.

The table lists this clone with a count of one. The chain recombines TRBV7-3 with TRBJ2-1, with 13 bases lining up with TRBD2. CDR3 length: 15 amino acids. The trim removed 5 bases at V and 8 bases at J, leaving 6 bases unmatched. In germline, CDR1 is SGHTA, CDR2 FQGTGA. The CDR3 loop is CASSRTSGSSDEQFF. CDR3 DNA sequence: TGTGCCAGCAGCCGGACTAGCGGGAGTTCTGATGAGCAGTTCTTC.

V is TRBV27 and J is TRBJ1-2, with D possibly TRBD1 on 6 matching bases. This CDR3 has 13 residues. V was pared by 6 bases and J by 0 bases, with 8 bases between. Germline loops: CDR1 MNHEY, CDR2 SMNVEV (reference sequence). The CDR3 region is CASRGQPNYGYTF. CDR3 bases: TGTGCCAGCAGAGGACAGCCTAACTATGGCTACACCTTC.

The V and J genes are TRBV28 and TRBJ1-2; D unresolved. Germline values: CDR1 MDHEN, CDR2 SYDVKM. The CDR3 has 11 amino acids. Trimming cost V 3 bases and J 5 bases, with 4 bases left between them. The CDR3 DNA is TGTGCCAGCAGTTTTCGGTATGGCTACACCTTC. Its translation: CASSFRYGYTF.